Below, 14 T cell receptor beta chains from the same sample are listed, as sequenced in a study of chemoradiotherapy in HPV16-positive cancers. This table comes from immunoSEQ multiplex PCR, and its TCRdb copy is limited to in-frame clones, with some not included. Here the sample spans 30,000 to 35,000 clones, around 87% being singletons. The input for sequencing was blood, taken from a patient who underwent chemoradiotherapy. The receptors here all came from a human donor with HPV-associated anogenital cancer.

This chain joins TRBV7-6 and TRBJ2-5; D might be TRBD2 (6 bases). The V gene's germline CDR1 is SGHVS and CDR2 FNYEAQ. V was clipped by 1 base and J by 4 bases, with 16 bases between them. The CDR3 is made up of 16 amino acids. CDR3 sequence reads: CASSLVGRQGGETQYF. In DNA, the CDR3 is TGTGCCAGCAGCTTAGTCGGTAGGCAGGGAGGAGAGACCCAGTACTTC.

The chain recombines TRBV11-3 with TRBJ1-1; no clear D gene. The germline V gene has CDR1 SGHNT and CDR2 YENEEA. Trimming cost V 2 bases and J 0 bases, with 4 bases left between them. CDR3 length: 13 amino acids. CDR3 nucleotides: TGTGCCAGCAGCTTATCGGTGAACACTGAAGCTTTCTTT. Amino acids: CASSLSVNTEAFF.

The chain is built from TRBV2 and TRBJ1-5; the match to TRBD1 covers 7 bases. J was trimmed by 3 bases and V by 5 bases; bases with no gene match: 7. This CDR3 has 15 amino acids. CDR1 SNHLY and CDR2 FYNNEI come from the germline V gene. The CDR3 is CASSLQGTVNQPQHF. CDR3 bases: TGTGCCAGCAGTCTACAGGGGACAGTCAATCAGCCCCAGCATTTT.

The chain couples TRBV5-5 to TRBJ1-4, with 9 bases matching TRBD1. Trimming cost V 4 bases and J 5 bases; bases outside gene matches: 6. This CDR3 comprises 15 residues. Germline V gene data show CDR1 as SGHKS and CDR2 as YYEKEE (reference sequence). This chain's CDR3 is CASSVTTGGNEKLFF. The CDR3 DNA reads TGTGCCAGCAGCGTAACTACAGGGGGCAATGAAAAACTGTTTTTT.

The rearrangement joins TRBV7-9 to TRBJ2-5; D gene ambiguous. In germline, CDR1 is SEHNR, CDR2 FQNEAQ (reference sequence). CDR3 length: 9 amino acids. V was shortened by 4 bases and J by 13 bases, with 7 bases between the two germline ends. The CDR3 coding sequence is TGTGCCAGCAGCTCCGATCGGTACTTC. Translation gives CASSSDRYF.

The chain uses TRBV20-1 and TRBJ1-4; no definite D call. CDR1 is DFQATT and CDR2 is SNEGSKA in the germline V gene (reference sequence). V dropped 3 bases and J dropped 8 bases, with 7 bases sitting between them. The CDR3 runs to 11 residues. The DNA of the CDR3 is TGCAGTGCTAGTGAGAGCGAAAAACTGTTTTTT. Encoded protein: CSASESEKLFF.

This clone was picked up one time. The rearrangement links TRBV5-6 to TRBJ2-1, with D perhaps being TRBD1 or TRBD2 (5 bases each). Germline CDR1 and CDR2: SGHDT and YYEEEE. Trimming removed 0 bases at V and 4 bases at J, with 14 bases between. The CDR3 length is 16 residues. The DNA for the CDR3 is TGTGCCAGCAGCTTGGAGGTGGTAGGGGAGTACAATGAGCAGTTCTTC. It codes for CASSLEVVGEYNEQFF.

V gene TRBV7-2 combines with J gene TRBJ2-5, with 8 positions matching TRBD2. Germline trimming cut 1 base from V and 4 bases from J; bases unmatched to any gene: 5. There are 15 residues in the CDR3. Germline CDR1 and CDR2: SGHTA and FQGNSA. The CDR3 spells CASSLDGGEGETQYF. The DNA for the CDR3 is TGTGCCAGCAGCTTAGACGGGGGGGAAGGAGAGACCCAGTACTTC.

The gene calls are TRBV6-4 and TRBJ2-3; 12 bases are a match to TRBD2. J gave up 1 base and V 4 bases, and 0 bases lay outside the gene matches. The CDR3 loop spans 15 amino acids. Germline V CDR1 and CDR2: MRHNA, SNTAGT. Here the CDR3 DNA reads TGTGCCAGCAGTGGGACTAGCGGGGGCACAGATACGCAGTATTTT. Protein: CASSGTSGGTDTQYF.

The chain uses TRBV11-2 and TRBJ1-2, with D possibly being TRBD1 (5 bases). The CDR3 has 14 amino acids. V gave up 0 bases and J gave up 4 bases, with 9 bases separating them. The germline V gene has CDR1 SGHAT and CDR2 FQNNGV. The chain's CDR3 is CASSLDMGGYGYTF. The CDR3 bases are TGTGCCAGCAGCTTAGATATGGGGGGCTATGGCTACACCTTC.

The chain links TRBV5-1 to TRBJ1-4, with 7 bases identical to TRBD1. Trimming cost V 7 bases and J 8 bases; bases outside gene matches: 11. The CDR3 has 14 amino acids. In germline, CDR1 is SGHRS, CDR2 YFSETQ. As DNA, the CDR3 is TGCGCCAGCCGAACGCAGGGGGTGGGCGAAAAACTGTTTTTT. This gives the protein CASRTQGVGEKLFF.

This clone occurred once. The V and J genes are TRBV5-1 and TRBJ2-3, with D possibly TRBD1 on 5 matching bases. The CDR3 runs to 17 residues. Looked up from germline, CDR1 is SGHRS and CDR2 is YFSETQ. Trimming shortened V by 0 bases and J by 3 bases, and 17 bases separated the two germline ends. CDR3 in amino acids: CASSLEGAGYQTDTQYF. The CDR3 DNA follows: TGCGCCAGCAGCTTGGAAGGGGCAGGGTATCAAACAGATACGCAGTATTTT.

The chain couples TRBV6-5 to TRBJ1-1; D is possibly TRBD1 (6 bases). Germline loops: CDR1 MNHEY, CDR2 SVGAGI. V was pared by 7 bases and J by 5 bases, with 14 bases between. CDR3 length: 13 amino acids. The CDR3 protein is CASTSTGLTEAFF. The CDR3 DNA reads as TGTGCCAGCACCTCTACAGGGTTAACTGAAGCTTTCTTT.

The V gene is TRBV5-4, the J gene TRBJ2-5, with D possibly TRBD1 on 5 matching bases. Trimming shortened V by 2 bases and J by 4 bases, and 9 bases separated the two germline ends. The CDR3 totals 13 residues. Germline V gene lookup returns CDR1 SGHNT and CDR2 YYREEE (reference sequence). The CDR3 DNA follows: TGTGCCAGCAGCTTCGAAAGGGGAGAGACCCAGTACTTC. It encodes CASSFERGETQYF.